This T cell receptor beta chain was profiled in a study of blood T cell repertoires in COVID-19. Germline-derived CDR1 and CDR2 are SGHTA and FQGTGA. CDR3 length: 13 residues. V lost 5 bases, J lost 4 bases, and 11 bases lay in between. Produced via immunoSEQ multiplex PCR; TCRdb's table is partial and in-frame only. The sample carries under 300,000 clones, around nine tenths recorded once. V gene TRBV7-3 combines with J gene TRBJ1-1, with D possibly matching TRBD1 (6 bases). The sample was PBMCs or T cells enriched from blood (not recorded which). This TCR derives from a woman in her late teens or twenties who had recovered from COVID-19. This CDR3 reads CASSPGHRTEAFF. The DNA for the CDR3 is TGTGCCAGCAGCCCGGGACACCGCACTGAAGCTTTCTTT.